This is a list of T cell receptor beta chains from one sample in a study of T cell repertoires in cytomegalovirus infection. One entry per CDR3 protein results from TCRdb running MiXCR on the reads. The sample records roughly 600,000 distinct CDR3 sequences, 20% to 25% being singletons. The sequencing sample was made of CD8+ T cells from PBMCs. The origin of the receptors is a human donor in good health (CMV status not recorded). Some clones in this sample may be carry-over from other donors' samples. Both conserved end residues are trimmed from each CDR3. A D gene is named only where the DNA matches it firmly.

v_call,d_call,cdr3_aa
TRBV12-5,NA,ASGFLTESNTEAF
TRBV6-1,NA,ASSEKSLH
TRBV28,TRBD1,ASSLLQGTLDYGYT
TRBV19,TRBD1,ASISETGSPGELF
TRBV7-6,NA,ASSLAPRQQFNQPQH
TRBV7-9,NA,ANSNRGDGYYEQY
TRBV6-1,NA,ASTLGTGELF
TRBV29-1,NA,SVWDTNYGYT
TRBV7-2,TRBD2,ASNSGGYNEQF
TRBV7-9,TRBD1,ASRPDRGETGELF
TRBV7-6,NA,ASRGTANTEAF
TRBV6-1,TRBD1,ASSPGTVYNEQF
TRBV6-6,NA,ASRTNQPQH
TRBV4-1,NA,ASSQDPAGVNTEAF
TRBV12-3/TRBV12-4,NA,ASSPTENTEAF
TRBV7-2,NA,ASSLGQGTTGELF
TRBV6-8,TRBD1,ASSVRQGDNQPQH
TRBV15,NA,ATSRNRVRVFEATNYGYT
TRBV10-3,TRBD1,AISESPGQGNLLH
TRBV27,NA,ASSLSPERPEAF
TRBV24-1,NA,ATSDNGVNTEAF
TRBV6-4,NA,ASRFKGTYEQY
TRBV12-3/TRBV12-4,NA,ASSLRTAGRVYGYT
TRBV20-1,TRBD2,SATGLGFRRTQY
TRBV19,NA,ASSIDIVTYEQY
TRBV6-5,NA,ASSESPYPNTEAF
TRBV14,NA,ASSQGYNEQF
TRBV25-1,NA,ASSEEAQAGYGYT
TRBV6-5,NA,ASSRGTRTEAF
TRBV29-1,NA,SVEDLRQGHTGELF
TRBV6-2/TRBV6-3,NA,ASSYLPPSNSYNEQF
TRBV11-1,NA,ASSGTYRSSYNEQF
TRBV29-1,TRBD1,SVEAGTGDGYT
TRBV11-3,NA,ASSRRGERLHDTGELF
TRBV15,NA,ATSRDLGIGELF
TRBV9,NA,ASRPGRDTIY
TRBV2,NA,ASSERDIRTDTQY
TRBV5-6,NA,ASTLGVTYYGYT
TRBV7-8,TRBD2,ASSWTTGTTTTDTQY
TRBV12-3/TRBV12-4,NA,ASTTSSDSGANVLT
TRBV20-1,NA,SARGFRGHSNQPQH
TRBV7-9,NA,ASSLGARGPLANQPQH
TRBV7-6,TRBD2,ASAGGSTDTQY
TRBV10-3,NA,AILDSYNEQF
TRBV29-1,NA,SVEPGNYNEQF
TRBV19,NA,ASSIEVNTEAF
TRBV7-6,NA,ASINSVGEQF
TRBV28,NA,ASSSGHTTNEKLF